This T cell receptor beta chain was obtained from a study of blood T cells in healthy people across ages. A second PCR, run for about 7 to 12 cycles, used a sample-barcoded 5' primer plus a J-beta primer mix. Every molecule of cDNA carried a tag from a template-switch adaptor with 12 random nucleotides. TCRdb reprocessed the 5' RACE reads via MiXCR and lists one record per CDR3 protein. Here the sample spans about 1.8 million distinct CDR3 sequences, about 50% being singletons. Germline V gives CDR1 MNHEY, CDR2 SMNVEV (reference sequence). Trimming removed 1 base at V and 5 bases at J, with 18 bases between. The CDR3 has 17 residues. A note on this clonotype: Its antigen is still unknown.

PBMCs numbering at least 6.5 million were isolated per sample. Study findings and constraints: Roughly linearly, TCR beta diversity per million T cells fell as age increased.

Input material: blood. This receptor was obtained from a woman between 35 and 50 years old in good health. This sequence joins TRBV27 and TRBJ2-1; no reliable D call. The CDR3 DNA reads as TGTGCCAGCAGTTTATGGCAATTAGGTGGGTCCCACAATGAGCAGTTCTTC. Protein: CASSLWQLGGSHNEQFF.